This T cell receptor beta chain was identified in a study of T-cell memory formation after mild COVID-19. The V gene's germline CDR1 is LGHNT and CDR2 FRNRAP. The ends lost 4 bases at V and 7 bases at J; junction bases unmatched: 3. The CDR3 is made up of 13 amino acids. Study-wide points: CD8+ contracting clones occupied EMRA, while CD4+ ones occupied mainly CM and EM.

As for this clonotype: Its antigen is not known.

TCRdb analysed the 5' RACE reads with MiXCR anew, one entry per CDR3 protein. This repertoire shows about 340,000 distinct CDR3 sequences, roughly 15% found once; its top ten account for under 25%. This sequence originates from a man between 18 and 35 years old who had mild COVID-19 (a few samples of this study predate the infection). Cell type and time point are not known. The sample taken for sequencing was PBMCs or a T cell subset sorted from them (not recorded which). This chain connects TRBV12-5 to TRBJ2-2; 7 bases are a match to TRBD2. The CDR3 here is CASGWTRSGELFF. CDR3 nucleotide sequence: TGTGCTAGTGGTTGGACTAGGAGCGGGGAGCTGTTTTTT.